The entry that follows covers one T cell receptor (beta chain) sequence. The antigen remains undetermined. CDR3 size: 18 residues. V dropped 2 bases and J dropped 3; count of bases not matched to a gene: 16. The germline V gene has CDR1 SGHDT and CDR2 YYEEEE. This sample was taken from a study of regulatory T cells in long-lasting Graves disease. Study-wide results and caveats: Favored usage of TRBV28, TRBJ1-2 and TRBJ2-5 was recorded in persistent disease.

With iRepertoire HTBI primers and Arm-PCR of CDR3 regions, TCR beta libraries were built. TCRdb recomputed calls from the multiplex PCR reads with MiXCR, one row per CDR3 protein. The sample lists 530,000 or so distinct CDR3 sequences; about 13% were seen once. As for time point: newly diagnosed GD, antithyroid drugs for less than 3 months. PBMC-derived RNA was used for the TCR library. The same data also contributed to another study, on T cells in Graves' hyperthyroidism and ophthalmopathy. This second report adds: The HTBI primer set was used in a first-round RT-PCR of the TCR CDR3. Blood samples included most of the expanded thyroid clonotypes exceeding 0.001.

The TCR sequence derives from a man aged 25-40 years with Graves disease. The sequences come from peripheral blood mononuclear cells (PBMCs), collected at new diagnosis, from a patient treated with antithyroid drugs. This chain connects TRBV5-6 to TRBJ2-5; 7 bases are a match to TRBD2. In DNA, the CDR3 is TGTGCCAGCAGCTTTTCGACGGGTAGAGCGGGACGTGAAGAGACCCAGTACTTC. It translates to CASSFSTGRAGREETQYF. Drawing the rest from reference TRBV5-6 and TRBJ2-5, the complete variable domain is DAGVTQSPTHLIKTRGQQVTLRCSPKSGHDTVSWYQQALGQGPQFIFQYYEEEERQRGNFPDRFSGHQFPNYSSELNVNALLLGDSALYLCASSFSTGRAGREETQYFGPGTRLLVL.